This entry describes one TCR beta chain. Its antigen is currently not known. Per-nucleotide qualities are absent, and no much larger clonotype sits a single base away. The library came from the immunoSEQ multiplex PCR assay. This immuneACCESS table, as held by TCRdb, lists in-frame sequences with V and J called but not all clones. Of the missing ones, under half trace to an unresolved V gene in checked studies; the others have no known cause. For this sample the table gives some 82,000 clones, of which around 87% were detected only once. The ten largest clones capture more than 15% of the sample. The data are from a study of control samples from healthy donors and cancer patients (dated by TCRdb to 2018 to 2020). The germline V gene encodes CDR1 MNHEY and CDR2 SVGAGI. Trimming takes 7 bases from V and 4 bases from J, and the germline ends sit 7 bases apart. The CDR3, from cysteine to phenylalanine, totals 11 residues. Of the read, only the CDR3 DNA is kept; its 33 bases are in frame from base 1.

The chain uses TRBV6-5 and TRBJ1-2; the D gene is unclear. Sequencing was performed on blood. The source of this sequence is a man aged 50 to 59 in good health. The DNA is as follows: TGTGCCAGCACGCGGGGCTATGGCTACACCTTC. This is translated as CASTRGYGYTF.